A selection of T cell receptor beta chains follows, all from one sample in a study of T cells in Graves' hyperthyroidism and ophthalmopathy. TCRdb reanalysed the multiplex PCR reads using MiXCR and keeps one entry per CDR3 protein. This sample has more than 300,000 distinct CDR3 sequences; approximately 15% occur once, and the top ten carry about 19%. The sequenced sample consisted of blood. These receptors originate from a woman in her twenties or thirties with Graves' ophthalmopathy. Both conserved end residues are part of each CDR3. Each record gives: J gene, D gene, CDR3 length, clone size, V gene, CDR3 DNA, CDR3 protein. The D gene is left open where the match is weak. Part of the rows lack a size; the others show once, few, many or a class for expanded clones.

>TRBJ2-7|.|15|many|TRBV9
TGTGCCAGCAGCCCCTCCGGGACTGAGAATTACGAGCAGTACTTC
CASSPSGTENYEQYF
>TRBJ2-3|TRBD1|17|many|TRBV10-3
TGTGCCATCAGTAAGCAGACAGGGGGCGAGGAGACAGATACGCAGTATTTT
CAISKQTGGEETDTQYF
>TRBJ1-6|TRBD1|16|.|TRBV5-5
TGTGCCAGCAGCCGCACCGGGACAGGGATTAATTCACCCCTCCACTTT
CASSRTGTGINSPLHF
>TRBJ1-4|.|17|.|TRBV5-6
TGTGCCAGCAGCTTGCAAGTTTCGGCAGAAATTAATGAAAAACTGTTTTTT
CASSLQVSAEINEKLFF
>TRBJ2-3|TRBD1|16|many|TRBV7-3
TGTGCCAGCAGCTTAACTACCGGACAGGGGGGAGATACGCAGTATTTT
CASSLTTGQGGDTQYF
>TRBJ2-2|.|15|many|TRBV7-2
TGTGCCAGCATCAGGGGGGGTACGAACACCGGGGAGCTGTTTTTT
CASIRGGTNTGELFF
>TRBJ1-1|.|13|many|TRBV2
TGTGCGAACTCGTGGGCGAGGAACACTGAAGCTTTCTTT
CANSWARNTEAFF
>TRBJ1-1|.|17|many|TRBV5-1
TGCGCCAGCAGCTTGCACTCTCCAATGACAGAGAACACTGAAGCTTTCTTT
CASSLHSPMTENTEAFF
>TRBJ1-1|.|12|.|TRBV19
TGTGCCAGTAGTATCGGGGTCGCTGAAGCTTTCTTT
CASSIGVAEAFF
>TRBJ2-4|TRBD1|13|.|TRBV20-1
TGCAGTGGGGGACAGGGTGCCAAAAACATTCAGTACTTC
CSGGQGAKNIQYF
>TRBJ2-3|TRBD2|18|many|TRBV20-1
TGCAGTGCTTCAAAAGGACACGGGGGGTCAGGTAGCACAGATACGCAGTATTTT
CSASKGHGGSGSTDTQYF
>TRBJ1-5|.|14|many|TRBV15
TGTGCCACCAGGAGGACCTGGGACAATCAGCCCCAGCATTTT
CATRRTWDNQPQHF
>TRBJ2-1|TRBD1|15|.|TRBV6-7
TGTGCCAGCAGTGAACGGGACAGGGGGCTGGATGAGCAGTTCTTC
CASSERDRGLDEQFF
>TRBJ1-3|.|13|many|TRBV2
TGTGCCAGCAAGCAGGGCTCTGGAAACACCATATATTTT
CASKQGSGNTIYF
>TRBJ2-1|.|13|many|TRBV11-2
TGTGCCAGCAGCTTAGGGCACATGGGGGAGCAGTTCTTC
CASSLGHMGEQFF
>TRBJ1-1|.|13|many|TRBV5-1
TGCGCCAGCAGGAGTCAGGAGAACACTGAAGCTTTCTTT
CASRSQENTEAFF
>TRBJ1-2|.|16|many|TRBV7-6
TGTGCCAGCAGCTTAGGGGACCTGGCGGGGAACTATGGCTACACCTTC
CASSLGDLAGNYGYTF
>TRBJ2-5|TRBD1|15|many|TRBV27
TGTGCCAGCAGTCCCAGGGACAGGGAAGGAGAGACCCAGTACTTC
CASSPRDREGETQYF
>TRBJ2-7|TRBD2|13|.|TRBV28
TGTGCCAGCAGTTTTAGCGGGAGCAGCGAGCAGTACTTC
CASSFSGSSEQYF
>TRBJ2-1|.|14|many|TRBV2
TGTGCCAGCAGTGAAATTAGTGGCTACAATGAGCAGTTCTTC
CASSEISGYNEQFF
>TRBJ2-2|.|14|few|TRBV6-1
TGTGCCAGCAGTCAAACAGGGTGGACCGGGGAGCTGTTTTTT
CASSQTGWTGELFF
>TRBJ2-7|.|12|many|TRBV11-1
TGTGCCAGCAGCTTTCAAGGGATCGAGCAGTACTTC
CASSFQGIEQYF
>TRBJ1-6|TRBD1|16|.|TRBV6-2/TRBV6-3
TGTGCCAGCAGTAGGACGGACAGGGGATTAGGATCACCCCTCCACTTT
CASSRTDRGLGSPLHF
>TRBJ2-3|.|14|many|TRBV12-3/TRBV12-4
TGTGCCAGCACCCGCGAAAAGGGATCAGATACGCAGTATTTT
CASTREKGSDTQYF
>TRBJ1-1|TRBD1|15|once|TRBV5-1
TGCGCCAGCAGCTTAGCAGGGGGCTTGAACACTGAAGCTTTCTTT
CASSLAGGLNTEAFF
>TRBJ2-6|TRBD2|18|.|TRBV11-2
TGTGCCAGCAGCTTGACTAGCGGGATGAGCTCTGGGGCCAACGTCCTGACTTTC
CASSLTSGMSSGANVLTF
>TRBJ2-1|.|18|many|TRBV20-1
TGCAGTGCTCCGTTAACCTCTGGCCAGGGCCGCTCCTACAATGAGCAGTTCTTC
CSAPLTSGQGRSYNEQFF
>TRBJ2-1|TRBD2|16|many|TRBV20-1
TGCAGTGCTAGAGATGGACCGGGACTACAACACAATGAGCAGTTCTTC
CSARDGPGLQHNEQFF
>TRBJ1-5|.|14|many|TRBV3-1
TGTGCCAGCAGCCAAAGGGCGAGGGATCAGCCCCAGCATTTT
CASSQRARDQPQHF
>TRBJ2-3|.|12|many|TRBV12-3/TRBV12-4
TGTGCCAGCAGTCCCCGACAGACCGTAGGGTATTTT
CASSPRQTVGYF
>TRBJ2-1|.|14|many|TRBV20-1
TGCAGGGCTGCCAGGGGAAGCTCCTACAATGAGCAGTTCTTC
CRAARGSSYNEQFF
>TRBJ2-1|TRBD2|16|once|TRBV3-1
TGTGCCAGCAGCCAAGGTAGCGGGGGGGCCCTCAATGAGCAGTTCTTC
CASSQGSGGALNEQFF
>TRBJ2-3|.|12|many|TRBV7-2
TGTGCCAGCAGCTTAGCGCCAGATACGCAGTATTTT
CASSLAPDTQYF